This entry features one T cell receptor (beta chain) sequence. The sample comes from a study of technical replicates of blood from several donors. TCRdb keeps only in-frame clones here, not all; method: immunoSEQ multiplex PCR. The sample shows some 67,000 clones, 95% to 98% of them seen only once. Sequenced sample: T cells isolated from PBMCs. This receptor was identified in a human donor in good health.

CDR3 bases: TGTGCCAGCAGTTACTCTAAGACAGGGGGGATCTACGAGCAGTACTTC. Amino acid sequence: CASSYSKTGGIYEQYF. The chain uses TRBV6-6 and TRBJ2-7; 9 positions agree with TRBD1. This CDR3 has 16 amino acids. V shed 0 bases and J 3 bases; nucleotides not matched to a gene: 6. Germline assignment: CDR1 MNHNY and CDR2 SVGAGI (reference sequence).